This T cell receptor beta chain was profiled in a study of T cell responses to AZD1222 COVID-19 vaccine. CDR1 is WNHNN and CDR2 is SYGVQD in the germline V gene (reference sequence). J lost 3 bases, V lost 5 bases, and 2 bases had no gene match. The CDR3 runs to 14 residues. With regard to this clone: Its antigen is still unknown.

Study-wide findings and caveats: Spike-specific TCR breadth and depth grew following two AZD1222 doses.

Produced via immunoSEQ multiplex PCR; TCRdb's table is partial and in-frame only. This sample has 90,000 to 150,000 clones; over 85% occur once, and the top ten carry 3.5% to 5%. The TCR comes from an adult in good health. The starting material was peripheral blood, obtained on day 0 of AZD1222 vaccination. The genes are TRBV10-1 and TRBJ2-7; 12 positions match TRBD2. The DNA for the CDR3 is TGCGCCAGCAGTCGGACTAGCGGGGTCTACGAGCAGTACTTC. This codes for CASSRTSGVYEQYF.